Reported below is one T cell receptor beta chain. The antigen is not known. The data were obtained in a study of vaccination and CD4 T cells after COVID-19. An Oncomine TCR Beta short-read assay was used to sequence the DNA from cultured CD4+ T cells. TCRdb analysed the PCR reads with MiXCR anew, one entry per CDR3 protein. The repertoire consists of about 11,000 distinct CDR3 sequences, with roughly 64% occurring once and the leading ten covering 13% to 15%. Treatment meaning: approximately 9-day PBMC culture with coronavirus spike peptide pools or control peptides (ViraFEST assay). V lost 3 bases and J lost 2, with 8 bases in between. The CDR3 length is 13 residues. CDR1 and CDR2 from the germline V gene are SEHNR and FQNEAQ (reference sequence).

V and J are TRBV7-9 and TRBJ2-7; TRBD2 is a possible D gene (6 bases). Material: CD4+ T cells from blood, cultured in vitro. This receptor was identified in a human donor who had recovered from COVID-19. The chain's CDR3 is CASSFGSTYEQYF. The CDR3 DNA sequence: TGTGCCAGCAGCTTCGGGAGTACCTACGAGCAGTACTTC. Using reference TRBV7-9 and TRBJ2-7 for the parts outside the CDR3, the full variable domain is DTGVSQNPRHKITKRGQNVTFRCDPISEHNRLYWYRQTLGQGPEFLTYFQNEAQLEKSRLLSDRFSAERPKGSFSTLEIQRTEQGDSAMYLCASSFGSTYEQYFGPGTRLTVT.